This paragraph reports one TCR beta chain. The data stem from a study of blood T cell repertoires in COVID-19. The CDR3 loop spans 12 amino acids. Trimming removed 6 bases at V and 5 bases at J, with 13 bases between. From germline, CDR1 is SQVTM and CDR2 ANQGSEA. Clones were sequenced by immunoSEQ multiplex PCR, and TCRdb holds only the in-frame ones, with some missing. The sample contains 300,000 to 500,000 clones, roughly 90% of which appear only once. The clonotype originates from a woman in her 40s with acute COVID-19. J is TRBJ1-1 and V is TRBV29-1; maybe TRBD1 (5 bases). Material for sequencing was PBMCs or T cells enriched from blood (not recorded which). The CDR3 is CSVPSGGTEAFF. The DNA of the CDR3 is TGCAGCGTGCCGTCCGGGGGAACTGAAGCTTTCTTT.